This T cell receptor (beta chain) was documented in a study of cytomegalovirus exposure and HLA in healthy donors. Study as a whole: A data release that came early held approximately 85 million unique TCRs from HLA-typed donors.

Researchers ran the PCR with 60 Vbeta and 13 Jbeta primers. Sequencing used immunoSEQ multiplex PCR; TCRdb keeps in-frame clones, though not all of them. The sample lists around 200,000 clones, around 79% occurring once. V lost 5 bases, J lost 7 bases, and 12 bases lay in between. In germline, CDR1 is SGHRS, CDR2 YFSETQ. The CDR3 has 12 residues. The V call is TRBV5-1, the J call TRBJ1-1; a weak D match, TRBD1 (6 bases). The specimen was PBMCs. The origin of this receptor is a man between 18 and 35 years old in good health and CMV-seronegative. This CDR3 reads CASSSGQLEAFF. In DNA form, the CDR3 reads TGCGCCAGCAGTTCCGGACAGCTTGAAGCTTTCTTT.